This entry features one T cell receptor beta chain sequence. The antigen is not known. The source of the sample is a study of resident and recirculating memory T cells in vitiligo. Across the study: Whole samples, not sorted cells, were homogenized and used for genomic DNA extraction. Study-wide points: TCR sequences were not conserved across biopsy sites or patients. No single dominant TCR clone appeared; lesion clonality varied.

Some clones are missing from TCRdb's copy, which holds only in-frame ones; the method was immunoSEQ multiplex PCR. The sample carries tens of thousands of clones, about 92% recorded once. CDR3 size: 15 residues. The V and J ends lost 0 bases and 4 bases respectively, with 11 bases between them. Germline assignment: CDR1 SGHRS and CDR2 YFSETQ. Patients' lesions had not changed for the previous 6 months. This clonotype was sampled from a male donor with vitiligo. The sample was blood. The chain links TRBV5-1 to TRBJ2-1; D perhaps matches TRBD2 (6 bases). CDR3 sequence: CASSLGVAGYNEQFF. The DNA for the CDR3 is TGCGCCAGCAGCTTGGGGGTGGCGGGGTACAATGAGCAGTTCTTC.